This T cell receptor (beta chain) was captured by sequencing in a study of blood T cells in healthy people across ages. A second about 7 to 11 cycle PCR used barcoded and J-beta primers. Via MiXCR, TCRdb re-called the 5' RACE reads, giving one row per CDR3 protein. The table has hundreds of thousands of distinct CDR3 sequences, nearly 60% seen once. The CDR3 runs to 14 residues. V lost 4 bases to trimming and J lost 3 bases, with 14 bases between them. CDR1 SGHRS and CDR2 YFSETQ come from the germline V gene. The sample providers were healthy Caucasian people from Russia, aged roughly 6 to 90. This sequence was found in a man aged 30 to 45 in good health. The material sequenced was blood. The chain employs TRBV5-1 and TRBJ2-7; possibly TRBD2 for D (5 bases). The CDR3 region is CASSAAGRFYEQYF. CDR3 nucleotide sequence: TGCGCCAGCAGCGCGGCGGGCCGTTTCTACGAGCAGTACTTC.